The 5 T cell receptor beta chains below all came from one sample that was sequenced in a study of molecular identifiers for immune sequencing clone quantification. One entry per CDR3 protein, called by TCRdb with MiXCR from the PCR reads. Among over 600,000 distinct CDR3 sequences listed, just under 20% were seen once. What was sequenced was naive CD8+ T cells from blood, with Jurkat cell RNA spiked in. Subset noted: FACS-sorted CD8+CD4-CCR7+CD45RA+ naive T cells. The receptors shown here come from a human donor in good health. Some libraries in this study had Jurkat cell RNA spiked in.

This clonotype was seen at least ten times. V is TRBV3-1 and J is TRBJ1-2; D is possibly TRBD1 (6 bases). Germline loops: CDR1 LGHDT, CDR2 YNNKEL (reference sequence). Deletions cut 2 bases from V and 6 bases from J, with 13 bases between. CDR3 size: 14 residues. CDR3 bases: TGTGCCAGCAGCCAAAGAACAGGGAATGATGGCTACACCTTC. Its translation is CASSQRTGNDGYTF.

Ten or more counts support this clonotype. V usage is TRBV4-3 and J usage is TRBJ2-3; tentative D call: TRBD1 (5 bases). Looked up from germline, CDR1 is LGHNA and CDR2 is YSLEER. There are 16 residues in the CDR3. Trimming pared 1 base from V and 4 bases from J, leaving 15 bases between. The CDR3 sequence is CASSQGFTPGSDTQYF. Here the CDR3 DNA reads TGCGCCAGCAGCCAAGGGTTCACCCCAGGGTCAGATACGCAGTATTTT.

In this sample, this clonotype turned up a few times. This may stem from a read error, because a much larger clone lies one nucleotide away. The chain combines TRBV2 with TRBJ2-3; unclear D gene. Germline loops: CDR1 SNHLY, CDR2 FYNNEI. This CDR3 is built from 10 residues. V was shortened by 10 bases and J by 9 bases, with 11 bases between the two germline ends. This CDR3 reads CANSHATQYF. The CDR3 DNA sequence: TGTGCCAACTCTCATGCAACGCAGTATTTT. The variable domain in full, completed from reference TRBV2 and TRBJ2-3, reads EPEVTQTPSHQVTQMGQEVILRCVPISNHLYFYWYRQILGQKVEFLVSFYNNEISEKSEIFDDQFSVERPDGSNFTLKIRSTKLEDSAMYFCANSHATQYFGPGTRLTVL.

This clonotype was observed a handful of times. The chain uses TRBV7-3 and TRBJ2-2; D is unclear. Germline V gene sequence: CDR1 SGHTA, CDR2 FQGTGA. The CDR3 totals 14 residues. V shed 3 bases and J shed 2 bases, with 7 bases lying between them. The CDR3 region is CASSLTHNTGELFF. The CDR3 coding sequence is TGTGCCAGCAGCTTGACCCATAACACCGGGGAGCTGTTTTTT. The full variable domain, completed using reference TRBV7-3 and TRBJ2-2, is GAGVSQTPSNKVTEKGKYVELRCDPISGHTALYWYRQSLGQGPEFLIYFQGTGAADDSGLPNDRFFAVRPEGSVSTLKIQRTERGDSAVYLCASSLTHNTGELFFGEGSRLTVL.

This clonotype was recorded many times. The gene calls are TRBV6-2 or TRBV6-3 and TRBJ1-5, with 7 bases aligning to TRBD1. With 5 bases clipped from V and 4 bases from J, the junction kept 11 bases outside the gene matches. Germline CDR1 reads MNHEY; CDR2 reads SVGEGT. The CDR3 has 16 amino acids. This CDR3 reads CASSPPNDRENQPQHF. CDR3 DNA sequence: TGTGCCAGCAGTCCACCGAACGACAGGGAAAATCAGCCCCAGCATTTT.